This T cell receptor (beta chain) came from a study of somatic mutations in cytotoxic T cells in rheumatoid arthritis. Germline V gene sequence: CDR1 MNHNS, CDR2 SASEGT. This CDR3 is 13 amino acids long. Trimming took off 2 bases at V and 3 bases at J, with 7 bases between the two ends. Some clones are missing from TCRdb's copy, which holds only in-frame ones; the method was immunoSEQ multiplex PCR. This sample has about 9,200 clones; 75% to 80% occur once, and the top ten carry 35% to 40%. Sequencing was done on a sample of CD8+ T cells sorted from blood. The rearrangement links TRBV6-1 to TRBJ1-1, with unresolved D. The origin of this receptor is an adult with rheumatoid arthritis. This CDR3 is CASSEWGDTEAFF. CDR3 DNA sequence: TGTGCCAGCAGTGAATGGGGTGACACTGAAGCTTTCTTT.